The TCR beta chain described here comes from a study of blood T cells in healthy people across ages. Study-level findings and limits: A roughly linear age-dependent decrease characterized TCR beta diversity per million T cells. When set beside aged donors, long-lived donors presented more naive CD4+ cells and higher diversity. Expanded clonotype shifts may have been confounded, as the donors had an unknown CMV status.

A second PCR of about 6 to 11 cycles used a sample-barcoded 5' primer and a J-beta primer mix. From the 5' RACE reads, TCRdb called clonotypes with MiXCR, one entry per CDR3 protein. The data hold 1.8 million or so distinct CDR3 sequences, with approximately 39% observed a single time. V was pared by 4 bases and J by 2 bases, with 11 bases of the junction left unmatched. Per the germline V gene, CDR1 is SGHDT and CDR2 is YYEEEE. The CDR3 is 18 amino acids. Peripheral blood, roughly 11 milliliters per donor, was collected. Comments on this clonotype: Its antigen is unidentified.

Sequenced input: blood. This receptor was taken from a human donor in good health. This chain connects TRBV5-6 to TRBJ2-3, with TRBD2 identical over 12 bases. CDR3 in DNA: TGTGCCAGCAGCCCCTTGGTGACTAGCGGGGGTTTCACAGATACGCAGTATTTT. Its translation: CASSPLVTSGGFTDTQYF.